This TCR beta chain was recorded in a study of blood T cell repertoires in COVID-19. About the study: The samples span acute and convalescent COVID-19 from the United States, Italy and Spain. T cells, B-cell-depleted T cells, or PBMCs supplied cDNA or gDNA.

This clone came up once. V lost 0 bases and J 2 bases, leaving 10 bases between the germline ends. The CDR3 runs to 15 residues. CDR1 and CDR2 (germline): MNHEY, SMNVEV (reference sequence). Profiled with immunoSEQ multiplex PCR; TCRdb holds only in-frame clones, not every one. Of 130,000 to 150,000 clones in the sample, 88% were seen once. The chain employs TRBV27 and TRBJ1-2; D remains ambiguous. The sequence derives from a man in his fifties or sixties with active or convalescent COVID-19. Sequenced: peripheral blood. CDR3 amino acids: CASSLSRGVNYGYTF. In nucleotides, the CDR3 is TGTGCCAGCAGTTTATCACGGGGAGTAAACTATGGCTACACCTTC.